The 10 T cell receptor beta chains below all came from one sample that was sequenced in a study of T cell responses to AZD1222 COVID-19 vaccine (TCRdb year 2021). The time point label, read with the paper, signifies: about 28 days (+/-7) after the second vaccine dose. To prepare the library, the immunoSEQ multiplex PCR assay was applied. The table was pulled from immuneACCESS by TCRdb, which kept in-frame rearrangements only. Such tables lose some clones; where checked, under half of the loss comes from unresolved V genes, and the rest has no known cause. This sample holds about 150,000 clones; over 80% were observed only once. The ten largest clones represent 6.5% to 8% of the sample. The sequences come from peripheral blood, collected 28 days after the second AZD1222 dose. The receptors derive from an adult who received the AZD1222 COVID-19 vaccine.

The V and J genes are TRBV15 and TRBJ1-2; 7 bases fit TRBD1. CDR3 length: 15 residues. V lost 1 base and J lost 3; bases outside the gene matches: 5. The germline V gene has CDR1 LNHNV and CDR2 YYDKDF (reference sequence). This CDR3 reads CATSRGEGAHYGYTF. The CDR3 region has the DNA TGTGCCACCAGCAGAGGGGAGGGGGCTCACTATGGCTACACCTTC.

V gene TRBV10-1 combines with J gene TRBJ1-1; D is unresolved. The V end lost 8 bases, the J end lost 10 bases, and 14 bases lay between the germline ends. The CDR3 is 11 amino acids. Germline V gene data show CDR1 as WNHNN and CDR2 as SYGVQD (reference sequence). As DNA, the CDR3 is TGCGCCAGCCCCTCAGGCGTCTTAGCTTTCTTT. Its translation is CASPSGVLAFF.

The chain is built from TRBV3-1 (or the pseudogene TRBV3-2) and TRBJ1-1, with D unresolved. Trimming left V 4 bases short and J 3 bases short, with 12 bases between. CDR1 is LGHDT and CDR2 is YNNKEL in the germline V gene (reference sequence). The CDR3 covers 14 residues. The CDR3 bases are TGTGCCAGCAGCCTCCAGCCTGTATACACTGAAGCTTTCTTT. Its protein is CASSLQPVYTEAFF.

This chain connects TRBV28 to TRBJ1-5; TRBD1 aligns across 12 bases. CDR1 is MDHEN, CDR2 SYDVKM, per germline. Unmatched junction bases numbered 9, after V lost 5 bases and J lost 7 bases. The CDR3 totals 16 residues. CDR3 in DNA: TGTGCCAGCAGTAGGGGGACAGGGGGCTCAGGGCAGCCCCAGCATTTT. Translation gives CASSRGTGGSGQPQHF.

In this sample, this clone turned up once. The chain joins TRBV24-1 to TRBJ2-2; 7 bases are a match to TRBD1. Losses at the gene ends were 6 bases for V and 2 bases for J; bases not matched to a gene: 2. The CDR3 is 14 amino acids. In germline, CDR1 is KGHDR, CDR2 SFDVKD. CDR3 nucleotide sequence: TGTGCCACCAGTAAAGGGGGCAACACCGGGGAGCTGTTTTTT. This translates into CATSKGGNTGELFF.

V gene TRBV27 combines with J gene TRBJ1-5, with TRBD1 as a possible D gene (6 bases). V lost 8 bases and J lost 2, with 13 bases in between. The germline V gene has CDR1 MNHEY and CDR2 SMNVEV (reference sequence). The CDR3 consists of 14 residues. The CDR3 DNA follows: TGTGCCAGCGCCTATAGGGGGGGCAATCAGCCCCAGCATTTT. Translated, it gives CASAYRGGNQPQHF.

The chain carries TRBV10-3 and TRBJ2-1; 14 positions match TRBD2. The J segment lost 3 bases and the V segment lost 6 bases, leaving 4 bases of the junction unmatched. CDR1 is ENHRY, CDR2 SYGVKD, per germline. This CDR3 is 16 amino acids long. The CDR3 nucleotides are TGTGCCATCAGGACTAGCGGGGGGGCCTACTACAATGAGCAGTTCTTC. Amino acid sequence: CAIRTSGGAYYNEQFF.

This chain links TRBV3-1 (or the pseudogene TRBV3-2) with TRBJ2-3; D unclear. V lost 4 bases, J lost 0 bases, and 5 bases lay in between. The CDR3 extends over 13 amino acids. Germline CDR1 LGHDT, CDR2 YNNKEL (reference sequence). CDR3 sequence: CASSPASTDTQYF. The CDR3 DNA follows: TGTGCCAGCAGCCCCGCGAGCACAGATACGCAGTATTTT.

CDR3 loop: CASSSSFSVSPLHF. In DNA form, the CDR3 reads TGTGCCAGCAGCTCGTCCTTTTCAGTTTCACCCCTCCACTTT. The rearrangement joins TRBV11-2 to TRBJ1-6; D unresolved. V was pared by 4 bases and J by 9 bases, with 13 bases between. Looked up from germline, CDR1 is SGHAT and CDR2 is FQNNGV. This CDR3 is 14 amino acids long.

CDR3 region: CASSPQGRRFEAFF. The CDR3 nucleotides are TGTGCCAGCAGTCCCCAGGGCCGGAGATTTGAAGCTTTCTTT. The gene calls are TRBV28 and TRBJ1-1, with D possibly being TRBD1 (5 bases). This CDR3 comprises 14 residues. V was shortened by 5 bases and J by 7 bases, with 17 bases between the two germline ends. The germline gives CDR1 MDHEN, CDR2 SYDVKM.